The 29 T cell receptor beta chains given below trace back to one sample, sequenced in a study of blood T cell repertoires in COVID-19. Clones were sequenced by immunoSEQ multiplex PCR, and TCRdb holds only the in-frame ones, with some missing. This sample has roughly 56,000 clones, with more than 75% found just once. Material: peripheral blood. The receptors originated from a man between 45 and 60 years old with active COVID-19.

This clone is a singleton in its sample. V usage is TRBV5-6 and J usage is TRBJ2-7, with TRBD2 as a possible D gene (5 bases). The V and J ends lost 4 bases and 5 bases respectively, with 16 bases between them. The CDR3 contains 14 residues. Germline V CDR1 and CDR2: SGHDT, YYEEEE. This chain's CDR3 is CASSRETRTHEQYF. DNA for the CDR3: TGTGCCAGCAGCCGGGAAACAAGGACCCACGAGCAGTACTTC.

This clone has a handful of counts. The chain is built from TRBV30 and TRBJ2-3; D perhaps matches TRBD1 (6 bases). This CDR3 has 13 amino acids. V dropped 3 bases and J dropped 4 bases, with 11 bases sitting between them. CDR1 and CDR2 from the germline V gene are GTSNPN and SVGIG (reference sequence). CDR3 in amino acids: CAWRSKGADTQYF. In DNA form, the CDR3 reads TGTGCCTGGAGGTCCAAGGGGGCAGATACGCAGTATTTT.

This chain links TRBV6-5 with TRBJ2-7; possible D gene TRBD2, 5 bases. This CDR3 has 13 residues. V gave up 8 bases and J gave up 2 bases, with 13 bases separating them. Germline CDR1 and CDR2: MNHEY and SVGAGI. The CDR3 DNA follows: TGTGCCAGCGGGATGACGGGGACCTACGAGCAGTACTTC. Residues: CASGMTGTYEQYF.

This chain links TRBV18 with TRBJ2-7, with 7 nucleotides matching TRBD2. The ends lost 6 bases at V and 2 bases at J; junction bases unmatched: 7. Germline V gene sequence: CDR1 KGHSH, CDR2 LQKENI. This CDR3 region has 14 residues. DNA for the CDR3: TGTGCCAGCTCCCCGATACTAGCGACCTACGAGCAGTACTTC. Its protein product is CASSPILATYEQYF.

About this clone itself: Other DNA variants within this sample encode the same CDR3. V gene TRBV27 combines with J gene TRBJ1-5, with D perhaps matching TRBD1 (5 bases). Trimming stripped 5 bases from V and 2 bases from J, with 10 bases between. CDR1 is MNHEY and CDR2 is SMNVEV in the germline V gene (reference sequence). This CDR3 has 14 residues. The CDR3 DNA is TGTGCCAGCAGTAGCACAGGCGGCAATCAGCCCCAGCATTTT. Translated, it gives CASSSTGGNQPQHF.

V usage is TRBV5-1 and J usage is TRBJ2-1, with 11 nucleotides matching TRBD1. From germline, CDR1 is SGHRS and CDR2 YFSETQ. V trimming: 4 bases; J trimming: 4 bases; junction bases outside the gene matches: 7. This CDR3 contains 16 residues. The CDR3 loop reads CASSRRGQGVYNEQFF. The DNA for the CDR3 is TGCGCCAGCAGCAGGCGGGGACAGGGGGTATACAATGAGCAGTTCTTC.

The chain couples TRBV7-9 to TRBJ2-5; D is perhaps TRBD1 (6 bases). In germline, CDR1 is SEHNR, CDR2 FQNEAQ (reference sequence). Trimming shortened V by 4 bases and J by 3 bases, and 15 bases separated the two germline ends. The CDR3 is 15 residues long. CDR3 loop: CASSSGQTPEETQYF. The DNA for the CDR3 is TGTGCCAGCAGCTCAGGACAGACCCCGGAAGAGACCCAGTACTTC.

DNA for the CDR3: TGTGCCAGTAGGATGAACAGGGACCGGGGCGTTGGCAATCAGCCCCAGCATTTT. Protein sequence: CASRMNRDRGVGNQPQHF. The chain joins TRBV19 to TRBJ1-5, with D possibly being TRBD1 (6 bases). V was cut by 6 bases and J by 2 bases, with 23 bases left in between. CDR3 length equals 18 residues. Per germline, CDR1 LNHDA and CDR2 SQIVND (reference sequence). The whole variable domain, filled in from reference TRBV19 and TRBJ1-5, reads DGGITQSPKYLFRKEGQNVTLSCEQNLNHDAMYWYRQDPGQGLRLIYYSQIVNDFQKGDIAEGYSVSREKKESFPLTVTSAQKNPTAFYLCASRMNRDRGVGNQPQHFGDGTRLSIL.

The chain joins TRBV5-8 to TRBJ1-2, with TRBD1 matching 11 bases. This CDR3 is built from 15 residues. CDR1 is SGHTS, CDR2 YDEGEE, per germline. J lost 4 bases, V lost 7 bases, and 9 bases had no gene match. In DNA form, the CDR3 reads TGTGCCAGCGGCCAGACGGACAGGGGGCCCTATGGCTACACCTTC. As protein: CASGQTDRGPYGYTF.

This clone was found a few times. The chain uses TRBV27 and TRBJ1-5; no firm D call. CDR1 and CDR2 from the germline V gene are MNHEY and SMNVEV (reference sequence). V was pared by 5 bases and J by 4 bases, with 15 bases between. There are 15 residues in the CDR3. CDR3 loop: CASSPGGVQNQPQHF. The CDR3, as DNA: TGTGCCAGCAGTCCGGGAGGCGTTCAAAATCAGCCCCAGCATTTT.

J is TRBJ2-2 and V is TRBV6-5, with 10 bases aligning to TRBD1. This CDR3 contains 16 residues. Per the germline V gene, CDR1 is MNHEY and CDR2 is SVGAGI. Unmatched junction bases numbered 7, after V lost 2 bases and J lost 7 bases. The CDR3 here is CASSYPMTGGHGELFF. CDR3 sequence (DNA): TGTGCCAGCAGTTACCCTATGACAGGGGGCCACGGGGAGCTGTTTTTT.

V gene TRBV6-5 combines with J gene TRBJ2-7, with 7 bases matching TRBD2. CDR3 length: 15 amino acids. Per germline, CDR1 MNHEY and CDR2 SVGAGI. V dropped 10 bases and J dropped 3; count of bases not matched to a gene: 15. The CDR3 here is CATLGGGLGDYEQYF. The CDR3 DNA sequence: TGTGCCACCCTGGGAGGCGGACTAGGAGACTACGAGCAGTACTTC.

The chain has TRBV5-4 and TRBJ2-1; 8 bases map to TRBD1. Germline CDR1 and CDR2: SGHNT and YYREEE (reference sequence). With V trimmed by 7 bases and J by 4 bases, 7 bases remained unmatched. There are 14 residues in the CDR3. The CDR3: CASGRGQAYNEQFF. The CDR3 DNA is TGTGCCAGCGGACGGGGACAGGCATACAATGAGCAGTTCTTC.

The chain is built from TRBV6-6 and TRBJ2-2; D may be TRBD1 (6 bases). From germline, CDR1 is MNHNY and CDR2 SVGAGI (reference sequence). The CDR3 runs to 16 residues. The V end was cut by 2 bases, the J end by 0 bases, with 10 bases between. CDR3 in amino acids: CASSYAAGANTGELFF. As DNA, the CDR3 is TGTGCCAGCAGTTACGCCGCAGGGGCGAACACCGGGGAGCTGTTTTTT.

V gene TRBV5-1 combines with J gene TRBJ1-4, with 7 bases matching TRBD1. Germline CDR1 reads SGHRS; CDR2 reads YFSETQ. The trim removed 4 bases at V and 6 bases at J, leaving 6 bases unmatched. The CDR3 has 14 amino acids. DNA of the CDR3: TGCGCCAGCAGCCCGGCAGGACAGGATGAAAAACTGTTTTTT. It codes for CASSPAGQDEKLFF.

This chain connects TRBV7-2 to TRBJ1-2, with 12 nucleotides matching TRBD1. The V and J ends lost 5 bases and 4 bases, in that order; junction bases with no gene match: 8. From germline, CDR1 is SGHTA and CDR2 FQGNSA. CDR3 size: 16 residues. The CDR3 region is CASSLGTGGLFYGYTF. The CDR3 DNA sequence: TGTGCCAGCAGCCTCGGGACAGGGGGCCTTTTCTATGGCTACACCTTC.

This clone showed up just a few times. The chain recombines TRBV28 with TRBJ2-2, with D maybe TRBD1 (5 bases). The CDR3 is 17 amino acids. Germline V gene sequence: CDR1 MDHEN, CDR2 SYDVKM. V lost 9 bases and J 0 bases, leaving 20 bases between the germline ends. Here the CDR3 reads CASTSLPGRANTGELFF. DNA of the CDR3: TGTGCCAGTACCTCCCTACCGGGCAGGGCGAACACCGGGGAGCTGTTTTTT.

The chain combines TRBV18 with TRBJ1-5; TRBD1 agrees at 8 bases. V gave up 6 bases and J gave up 5 bases; unmatched junction bases: 9. The CDR3 extends over 15 amino acids. Germline assignment: CDR1 KGHSH and CDR2 LQKENI. CDR3 DNA: TGTGCCAGCTCCCCCCTAGGACAGGGTGATCAGCCCCAGCATTTT. Translation gives CASSPLGQGDQPQHF.

The chain joins TRBV19 to TRBJ2-2; 12 positions agree with TRBD2. The CDR3 is 16 amino acids. CDR1 is LNHDA, CDR2 SQIVND, per germline (reference sequence). V trimming: 4 bases; J trimming: 3 bases; junction bases outside the gene matches: 3. The CDR3 is CASSKTSGGYTGELFF. The CDR3 bases are TGTGCCAGTAGTAAGACTAGCGGGGGATACACCGGGGAGCTGTTTTTT.

This rearrangement joins TRBV19 to TRBJ1-2, with TRBD1 as a possible D gene (5 bases). Germline V gives CDR1 LNHDA, CDR2 SQIVND (reference sequence). V lost 4 bases, J lost 4 bases, and 13 bases lay in between. The CDR3 consists of 14 residues. This CDR3 reads CASSTHGQGYGYTF. Written as DNA, the CDR3 is TGTGCCAGTAGTACCCACGGACAAGGCTATGGCTACACCTTC.

This clone was observed a few times. The chain couples TRBV11-2 to TRBJ1-2; TRBD1 might be the D (5 bases). Trimming shortened V by 8 bases and J by 0 bases, and 13 bases separated the two germline ends. This CDR3 has 14 residues. Looked up from germline, CDR1 is SGHAT and CDR2 is FQNNGV. For the CDR3, the DNA is TGTGCCAGCCATGACCAGGGAACTAACTATGGCTACACCTTC. The encoded protein is CASHDQGTNYGYTF.

The rearrangement joins TRBV7-8 to TRBJ2-1; possibly TRBD2 for D (5 bases). The V end lost 5 bases, the J end lost 6 bases, and 17 bases lay between the germline ends. The germline gives CDR1 SGHVS, CDR2 FQNEAQ. The CDR3 spans 15 residues. For the CDR3, the DNA is TGTGCCAGCAGCCTTGTCGTCGCAAGCGGCAATGAGCAGTTCTTC. This codes for CASSLVVASGNEQFF.

This clone occurred once. CDR3: CASSQQGPATNEKLFF. The CDR3 nucleotides read TGCGCCAGCAGCCAACAGGGTCCTGCAACTAATGAAAAACTGTTTTTT. This sequence joins TRBV5-1 and TRBJ1-4; D perhaps matches TRBD1 (6 bases). The V gene lost 4 bases and the J gene lost 0 bases, with 13 bases spanning the gap. The CDR3 is made up of 16 amino acids. Looked up from germline, CDR1 is SGHRS and CDR2 is YFSETQ.

This CDR3 is CASFGQGDYEQYF. CDR3 DNA: TGTGCCAGCTTCGGGCAGGGGGACTACGAGCAGTACTTC. J is TRBJ2-7 and V is TRBV28; 7 nucleotides agree with TRBD1. CDR3 length: 13 residues. Trimming cost V 8 bases and J 3 bases; bases outside gene matches: 7. Germline V CDR1 and CDR2: MDHEN, SYDVKM.

V gene TRBV7-9 combines with J gene TRBJ2-7; TRBD2 might be the D (5 bases). This CDR3 region has 14 residues. Between the trimmed V and J ends, which lost 3 bases and 5 bases, there was a span of 14 bases. Germline lookup yields CDR1 SEHNR and CDR2 FQNEAQ (reference sequence). CDR3 sequence (DNA): TGTGCCAGCAGCTTCCGGGATTCCGCCGACGAGCAGTACTTC. Its protein is CASSFRDSADEQYF. Full variable domain (outside the CDR3, taken from reference TRBV7-9 and TRBJ2-7): DTGVSQNPRHKITKRGQNVTFRCDPISEHNRLYWYRQTLGQGPEFLTYFQNEAQLEKSRLLSDRFSAERPKGSFSTLEIQRTEQGDSAMYLCASSFRDSADEQYFGPGTRLTVT.

This sequence joins TRBV5-6 and TRBJ2-1; D perhaps matches TRBD2 (5 bases). The V gene lost 0 bases and the J gene lost 10 bases, with 11 bases spanning the gap. The CDR3 covers 13 residues. Germline CDR1 reads SGHDT; CDR2 reads YYEEEE. The CDR3: CASSLEVGEEQFF. The CDR3 nucleotides read TGTGCCAGCAGCTTGGAAGTGGGAGAGGAGCAGTTCTTC.

The chain recombines TRBV3-1 (or the pseudogene TRBV3-2) with TRBJ1-1, with 7 bases fitting TRBD1. There are 13 residues in the CDR3. Trimming took 6 bases from V and 1 from J; bases not matched to a gene: 2. From germline, CDR1 is LGHDT and CDR2 YNNKEL (reference sequence). The CDR3 DNA is TGTGCCAGCAGTCAGGGGGGGAACACTGAAGCTTTCTTT. The encoded protein is CASSQGGNTEAFF.

The chain carries TRBV28 and TRBJ2-5; 14 bases line up with TRBD2. There are 14 residues in the CDR3. CDR1 MDHEN and CDR2 SYDVKM come from the germline V gene. V dropped 6 bases and J dropped 9; count of bases not matched to a gene: 6. The CDR3, as DNA: TGTGCCAGCAGGGTGACTAGCGGGAGGGACGCCCAGTACTTC. Its protein is CASRVTSGRDAQYF.

This clone was found a few times. The chain joins TRBV7-2 to TRBJ1-2; TRBD1 aligns across 9 bases. The CDR3 spans 16 residues. CDR1 and CDR2 (germline): SGHTA, FQGNSA. J gave up 4 bases and V 3 bases, and 9 bases lay outside the gene matches. CDR3 sequence reads: CASSLTPGTGIYGYTF. DNA of the CDR3: TGTGCCAGCAGCTTGACCCCCGGGACAGGGATCTATGGCTACACCTTC.